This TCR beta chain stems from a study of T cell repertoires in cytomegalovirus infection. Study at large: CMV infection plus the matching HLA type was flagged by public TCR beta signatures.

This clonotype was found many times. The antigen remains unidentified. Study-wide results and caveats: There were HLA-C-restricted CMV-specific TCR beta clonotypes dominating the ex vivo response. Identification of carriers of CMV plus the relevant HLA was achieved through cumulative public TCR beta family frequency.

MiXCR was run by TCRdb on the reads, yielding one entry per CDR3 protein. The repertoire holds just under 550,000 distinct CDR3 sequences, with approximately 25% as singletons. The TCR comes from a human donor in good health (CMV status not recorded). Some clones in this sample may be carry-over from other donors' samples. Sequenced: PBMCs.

For the CDR3, the DNA is TGTGCCAGCAGTGAAACAGGGAATTCACCCCTCCACTTT. It translates to CASSETGNSPLHF. The rearrangement joins TRBV6-1 to TRBJ1-6, with D perhaps matching TRBD1 (6 bases). Germline V CDR1 and CDR2: MNHNS, SASEGT. The CDR3 is made up of 13 amino acids. Trimming shortened V by 2 bases and J by 7 bases, and 6 bases separated the two germline ends.